The present T cell receptor (beta chain) was sequenced within a study of breast tumors, draining lymph nodes, adjacent tissues. Overall study results and limits: Tumor and nontumor repertoires were significantly more similar in luminal-like than in basal-like breast cancer. Data only fit, rather than demonstrated, lymph node origin of most tumor T cells.

TCRdb re-derived calls from the multiplex PCR reads in MiXCR, one entry per CDR3 protein. This sample has fewer than 150,000 distinct CDR3 sequences, with 21% found just once. J gave up 4 bases and V 5 bases, and 5 bases lay outside the gene matches. CDR3 length: 12 residues. Germline-derived CDR1 and CDR2 are GTSNPN and SVGIG (reference sequence). At least ten counts were recorded for this clonotype. What it binds is not known. The lymph nodes were axillary draining lymph nodes from breast cancer patients. The sequence came from a female donor with breast cancer. Some clones in this sample may be carry-over from other donors' samples. The J gene is TRBJ2-7, the V gene TRBV30, with 7 bases matching TRBD1. The sample consisted of axillary lymph node tissue. The CDR3 sequence: CAWGRGWYEQYF. The CDR3 DNA reads as TGTGCCTGGGGCAGGGGGTGGTACGAGCAGTACTTC.